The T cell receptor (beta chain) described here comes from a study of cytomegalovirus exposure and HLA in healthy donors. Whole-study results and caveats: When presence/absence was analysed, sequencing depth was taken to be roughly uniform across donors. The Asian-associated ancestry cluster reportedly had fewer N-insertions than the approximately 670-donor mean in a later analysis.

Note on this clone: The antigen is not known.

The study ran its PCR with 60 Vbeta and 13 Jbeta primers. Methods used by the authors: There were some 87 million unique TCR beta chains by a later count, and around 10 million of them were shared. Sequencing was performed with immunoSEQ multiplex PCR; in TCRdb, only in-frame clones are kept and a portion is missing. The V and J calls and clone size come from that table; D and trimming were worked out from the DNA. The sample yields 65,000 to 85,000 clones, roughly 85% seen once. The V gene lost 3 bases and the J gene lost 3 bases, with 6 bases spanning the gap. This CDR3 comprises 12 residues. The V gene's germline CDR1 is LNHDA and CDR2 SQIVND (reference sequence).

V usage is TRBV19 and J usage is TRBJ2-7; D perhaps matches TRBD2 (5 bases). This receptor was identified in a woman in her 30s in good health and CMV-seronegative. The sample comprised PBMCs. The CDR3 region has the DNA TGTGCCAGTAGTATCCGGGACTACGAGCAGTACTTC. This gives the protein CASSIRDYEQYF.